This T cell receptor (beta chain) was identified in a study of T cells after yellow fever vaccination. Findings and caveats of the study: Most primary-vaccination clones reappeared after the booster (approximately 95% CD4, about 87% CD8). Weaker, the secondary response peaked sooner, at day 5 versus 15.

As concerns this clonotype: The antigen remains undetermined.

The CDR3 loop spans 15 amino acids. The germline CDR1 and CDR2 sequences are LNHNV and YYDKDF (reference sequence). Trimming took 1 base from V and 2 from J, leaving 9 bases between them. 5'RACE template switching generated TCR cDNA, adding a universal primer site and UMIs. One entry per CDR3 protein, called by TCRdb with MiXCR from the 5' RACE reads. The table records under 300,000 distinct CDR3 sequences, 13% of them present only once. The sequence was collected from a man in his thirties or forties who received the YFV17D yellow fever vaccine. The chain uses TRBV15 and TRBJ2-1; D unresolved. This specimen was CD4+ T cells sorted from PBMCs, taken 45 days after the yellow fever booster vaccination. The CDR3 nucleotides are TGTGCCACCAGCAGAGCCCAGACTCCCTACAATGAGCAGTTCTTC. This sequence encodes CATSRAQTPYNEQFF.